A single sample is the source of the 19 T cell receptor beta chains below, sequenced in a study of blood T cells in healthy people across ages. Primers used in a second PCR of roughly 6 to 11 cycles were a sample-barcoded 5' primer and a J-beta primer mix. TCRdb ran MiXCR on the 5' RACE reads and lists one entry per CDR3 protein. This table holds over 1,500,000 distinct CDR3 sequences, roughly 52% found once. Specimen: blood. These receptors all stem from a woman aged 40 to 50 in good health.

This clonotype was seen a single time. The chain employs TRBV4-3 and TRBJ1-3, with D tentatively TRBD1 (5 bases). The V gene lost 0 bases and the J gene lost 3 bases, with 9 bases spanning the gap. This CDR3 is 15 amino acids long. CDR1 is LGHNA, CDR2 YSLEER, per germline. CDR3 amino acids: CASSQDKGIGNTIYF. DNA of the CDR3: TGCGCCAGCAGCCAAGATAAGGGGATTGGAAACACCATATATTTT.

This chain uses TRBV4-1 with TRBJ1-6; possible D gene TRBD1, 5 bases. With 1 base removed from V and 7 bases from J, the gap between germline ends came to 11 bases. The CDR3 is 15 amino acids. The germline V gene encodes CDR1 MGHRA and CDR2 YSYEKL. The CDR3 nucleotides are TGCGCCAGCAGCCAAGCAAGATCAGGGAATTCACCCCTCCACTTT. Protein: CASSQARSGNSPLHF.

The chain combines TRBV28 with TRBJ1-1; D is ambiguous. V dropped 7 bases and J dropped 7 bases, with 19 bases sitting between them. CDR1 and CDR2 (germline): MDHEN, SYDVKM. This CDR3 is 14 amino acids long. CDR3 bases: TGTGCCAGCACGATACCCTTCCCCCAGAATGAAGCTTTCTTT. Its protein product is CASTIPFPQNEAFF.

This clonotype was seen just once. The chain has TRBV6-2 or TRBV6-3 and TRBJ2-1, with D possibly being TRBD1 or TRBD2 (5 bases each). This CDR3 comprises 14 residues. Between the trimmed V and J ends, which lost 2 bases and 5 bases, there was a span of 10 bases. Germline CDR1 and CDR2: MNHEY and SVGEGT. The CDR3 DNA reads TGTGCCAGCAGTTACGGGGGATCTGACAATGAGCAGTTCTTC. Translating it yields CASSYGGSDNEQFF.

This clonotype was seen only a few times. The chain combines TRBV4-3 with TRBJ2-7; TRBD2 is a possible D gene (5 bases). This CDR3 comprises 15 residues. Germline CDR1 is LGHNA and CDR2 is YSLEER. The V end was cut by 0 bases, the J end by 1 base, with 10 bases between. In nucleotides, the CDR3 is TGCGCCAGCAGCCAAGATCTTTCGGGGTCCTACGAGCAGTACTTC. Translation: CASSQDLSGSYEQYF.

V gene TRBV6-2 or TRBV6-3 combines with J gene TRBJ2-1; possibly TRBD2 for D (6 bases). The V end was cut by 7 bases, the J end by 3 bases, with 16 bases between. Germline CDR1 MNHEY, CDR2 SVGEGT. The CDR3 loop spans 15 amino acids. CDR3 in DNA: TGTGCCAGCATTGACCGGGACTCACGCTACAATGAGCAGTTCTTC. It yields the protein CASIDRDSRYNEQFF.

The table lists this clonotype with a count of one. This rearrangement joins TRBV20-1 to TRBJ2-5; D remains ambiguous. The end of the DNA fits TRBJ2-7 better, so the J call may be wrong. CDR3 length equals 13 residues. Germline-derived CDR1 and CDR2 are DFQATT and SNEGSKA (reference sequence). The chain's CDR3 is CSARLPVNYEQYF. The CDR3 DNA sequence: TGCAGTGCTAGACTCCCAGTGAACTACGAGCAGTACTTC.

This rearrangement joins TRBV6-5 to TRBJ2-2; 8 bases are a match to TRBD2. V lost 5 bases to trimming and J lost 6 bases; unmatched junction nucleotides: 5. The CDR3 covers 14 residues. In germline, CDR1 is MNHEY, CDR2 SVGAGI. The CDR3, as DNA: TGTGCCAGCAGTGCGGGACTAGAATCCGGGGAGCTGTTTTTT. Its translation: CASSAGLESGELFF.

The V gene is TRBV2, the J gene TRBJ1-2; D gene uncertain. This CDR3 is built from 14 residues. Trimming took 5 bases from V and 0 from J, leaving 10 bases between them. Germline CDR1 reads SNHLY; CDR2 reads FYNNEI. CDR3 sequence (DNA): TGTGCCAGCAGTTTCGGGCCTCCTAACTATGGCTACACCTTC. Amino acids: CASSFGPPNYGYTF.

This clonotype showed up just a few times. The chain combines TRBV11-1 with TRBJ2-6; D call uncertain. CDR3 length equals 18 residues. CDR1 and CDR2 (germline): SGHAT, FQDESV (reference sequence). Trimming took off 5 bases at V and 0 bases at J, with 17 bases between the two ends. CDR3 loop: CASSPSRGRYSGANVLTF. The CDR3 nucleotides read TGTGCCAGCAGCCCATCTAGAGGACGGTACTCTGGGGCCAACGTCCTGACTTTC.

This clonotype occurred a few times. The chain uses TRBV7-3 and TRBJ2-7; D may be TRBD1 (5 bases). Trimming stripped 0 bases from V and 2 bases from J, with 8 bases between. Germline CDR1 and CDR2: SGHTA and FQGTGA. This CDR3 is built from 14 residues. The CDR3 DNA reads TGTGCCAGCAGCTTAACGACAGCCACCTACGAGCAGTACTTC. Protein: CASSLTTATYEQYF.

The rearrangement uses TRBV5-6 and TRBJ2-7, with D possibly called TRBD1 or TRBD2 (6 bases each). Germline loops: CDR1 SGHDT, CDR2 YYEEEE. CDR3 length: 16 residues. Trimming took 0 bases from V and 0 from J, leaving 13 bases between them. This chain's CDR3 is CASSLGGAGRSYEQYF. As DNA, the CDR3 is TGTGCCAGCAGCTTGGGGGGGGCAGGGCGCTCCTACGAGCAGTACTTC.

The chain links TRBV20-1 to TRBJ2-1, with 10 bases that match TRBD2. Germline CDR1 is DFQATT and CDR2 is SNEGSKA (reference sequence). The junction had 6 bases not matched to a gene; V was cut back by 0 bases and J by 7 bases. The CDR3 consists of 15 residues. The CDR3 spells CSARDPSGGANEQFF. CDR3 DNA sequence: TGCAGTGCTAGAGATCCCAGCGGGGGGGCAAATGAGCAGTTCTTC.

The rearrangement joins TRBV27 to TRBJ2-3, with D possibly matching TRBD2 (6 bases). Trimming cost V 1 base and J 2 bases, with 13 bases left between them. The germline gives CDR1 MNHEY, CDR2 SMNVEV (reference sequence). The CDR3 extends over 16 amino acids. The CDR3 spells CASSLLGGLHTDTQYF. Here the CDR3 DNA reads TGTGCCAGCAGTTTATTGGGGGGACTTCACACAGATACGCAGTATTTT.

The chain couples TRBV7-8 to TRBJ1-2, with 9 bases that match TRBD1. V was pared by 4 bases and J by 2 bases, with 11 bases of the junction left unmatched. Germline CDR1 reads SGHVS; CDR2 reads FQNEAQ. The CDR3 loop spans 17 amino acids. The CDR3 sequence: CASSYDIGQGRNYGYTF. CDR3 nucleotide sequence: TGTGCCAGCAGCTACGATATAGGACAGGGGAGAAACTATGGCTACACCTTC.

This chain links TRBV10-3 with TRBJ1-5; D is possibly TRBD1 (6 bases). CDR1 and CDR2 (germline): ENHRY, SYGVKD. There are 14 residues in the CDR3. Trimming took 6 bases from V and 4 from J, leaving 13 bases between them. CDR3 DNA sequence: TGTGCCATCAGAGACAGGTCCCCTAATCAGCCCCAGCATTTT. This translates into CAIRDRSPNQPQHF.

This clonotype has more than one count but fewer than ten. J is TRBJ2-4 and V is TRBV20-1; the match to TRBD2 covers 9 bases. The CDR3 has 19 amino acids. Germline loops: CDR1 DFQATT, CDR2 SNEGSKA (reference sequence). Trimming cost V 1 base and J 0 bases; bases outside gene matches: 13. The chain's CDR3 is CSARGRTAGGALAKNIQYF. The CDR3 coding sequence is TGCAGTGCTAGAGGTCGTACAGCGGGGGGTGCATTAGCCAAAAACATTCAGTACTTC.

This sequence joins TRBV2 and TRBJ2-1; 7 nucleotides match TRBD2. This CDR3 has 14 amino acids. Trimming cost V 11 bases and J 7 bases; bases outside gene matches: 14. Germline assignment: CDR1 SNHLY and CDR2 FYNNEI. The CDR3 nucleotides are TGTGCCGGCACGGGCGGGGAGGGGCCTAATGAGCAGTTCTTC. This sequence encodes CAGTGGEGPNEQFF.

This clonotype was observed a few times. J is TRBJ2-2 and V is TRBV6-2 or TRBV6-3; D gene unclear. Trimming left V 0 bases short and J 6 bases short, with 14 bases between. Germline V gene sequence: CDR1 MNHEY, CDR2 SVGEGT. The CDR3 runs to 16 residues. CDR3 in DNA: TGTGCCAGCAGTTACTCTTGGAAAAGGGTACCCGGGGAGCTGTTTTTT. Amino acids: CASSYSWKRVPGELFF.